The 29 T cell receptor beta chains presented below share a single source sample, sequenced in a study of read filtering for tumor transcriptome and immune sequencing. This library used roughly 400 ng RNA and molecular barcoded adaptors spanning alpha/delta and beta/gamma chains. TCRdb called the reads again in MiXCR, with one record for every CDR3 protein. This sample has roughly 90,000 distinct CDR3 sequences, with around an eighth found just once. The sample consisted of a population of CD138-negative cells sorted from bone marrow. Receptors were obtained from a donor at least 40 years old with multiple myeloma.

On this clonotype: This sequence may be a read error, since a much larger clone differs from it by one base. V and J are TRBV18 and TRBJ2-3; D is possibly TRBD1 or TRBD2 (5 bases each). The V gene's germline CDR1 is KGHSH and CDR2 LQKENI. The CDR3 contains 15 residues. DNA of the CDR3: TGTGCCAGCTCAGGTACCAGAGGGACGACAGATACGCAGTGTTTT. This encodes CASSGTRGTTDTQCF.

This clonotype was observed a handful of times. CDR3 nucleotides: TGTGCCAGCAGCCCGAAAGGGAACACTGAAGCTTTCTTT. Translation: CASSPKGNTEAFF. The chain combines TRBV7-9 with TRBJ1-1; D unclear. The V end lost 5 bases, the J end lost 1 base, and 8 bases lay between the germline ends. Germline V gene data show CDR1 as SEHNR and CDR2 as FQNEAQ (reference sequence). CDR3 length equals 13 residues.

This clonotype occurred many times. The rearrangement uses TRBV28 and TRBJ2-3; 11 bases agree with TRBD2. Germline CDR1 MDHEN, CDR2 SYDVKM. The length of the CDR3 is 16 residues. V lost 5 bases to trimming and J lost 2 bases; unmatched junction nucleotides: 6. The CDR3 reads CASSPRLAGLTDTQYF. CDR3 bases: TGTGCCAGCAGTCCCCGACTAGCGGGGCTCACAGATACGCAGTATTTT.

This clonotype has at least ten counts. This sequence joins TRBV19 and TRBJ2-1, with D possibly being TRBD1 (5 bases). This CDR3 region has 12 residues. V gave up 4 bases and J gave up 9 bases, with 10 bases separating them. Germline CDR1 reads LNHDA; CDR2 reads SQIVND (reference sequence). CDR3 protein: CASSNQGGEQFF. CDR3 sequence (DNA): TGTGCCAGTAGTAATCAGGGCGGTGAGCAGTTCTTC.

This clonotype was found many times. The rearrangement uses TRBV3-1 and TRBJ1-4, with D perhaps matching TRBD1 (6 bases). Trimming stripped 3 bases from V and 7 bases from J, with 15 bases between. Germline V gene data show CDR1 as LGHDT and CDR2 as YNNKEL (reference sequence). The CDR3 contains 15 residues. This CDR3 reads CASSHSGARGEKLFF. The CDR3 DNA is TGTGCCAGCAGCCATTCAGGGGCCCGGGGTGAAAAACTGTTTTTT.

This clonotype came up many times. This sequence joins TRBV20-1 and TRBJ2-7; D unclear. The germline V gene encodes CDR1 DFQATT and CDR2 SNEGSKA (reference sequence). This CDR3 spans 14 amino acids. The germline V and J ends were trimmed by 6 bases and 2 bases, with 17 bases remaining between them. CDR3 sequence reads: CSAGHPPSPYEQYF. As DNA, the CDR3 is TGCAGTGCGGGCCATCCCCCTTCGCCCTACGAGCAGTACTTC.

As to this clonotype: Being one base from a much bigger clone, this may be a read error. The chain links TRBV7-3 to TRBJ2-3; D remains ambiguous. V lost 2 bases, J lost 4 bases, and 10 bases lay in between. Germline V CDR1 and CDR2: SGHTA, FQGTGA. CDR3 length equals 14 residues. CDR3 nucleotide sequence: TGTGCCAGCAGCTTAGTTGCCTTGGCAGATACGCAGTATTTT. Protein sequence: CASSLVALADTQYF.

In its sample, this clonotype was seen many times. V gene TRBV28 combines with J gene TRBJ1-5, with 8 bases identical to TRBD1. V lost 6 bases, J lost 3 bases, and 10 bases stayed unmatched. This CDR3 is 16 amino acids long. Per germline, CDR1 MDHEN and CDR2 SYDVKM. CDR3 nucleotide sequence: TGTGCCAGCAGGTCCGACAGGGGAGGGAACAATCAGCCCCAGCATTTT. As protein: CASRSDRGGNNQPQHF.

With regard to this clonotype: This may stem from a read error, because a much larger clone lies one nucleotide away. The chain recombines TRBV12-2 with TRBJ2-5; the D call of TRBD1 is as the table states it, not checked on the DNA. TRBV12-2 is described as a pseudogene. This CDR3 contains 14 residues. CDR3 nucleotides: TGTGCCAGCAGCGAGGGACATTCCAAAGAGACCCAGTACTTC. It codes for CASSEGHSKETQYF.

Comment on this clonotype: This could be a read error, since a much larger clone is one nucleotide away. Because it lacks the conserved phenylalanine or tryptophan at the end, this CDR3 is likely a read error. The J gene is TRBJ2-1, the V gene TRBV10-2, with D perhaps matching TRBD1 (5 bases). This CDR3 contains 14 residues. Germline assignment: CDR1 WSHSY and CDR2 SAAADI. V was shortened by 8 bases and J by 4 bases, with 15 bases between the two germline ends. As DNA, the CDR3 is TGCGCCAGCTACGAGCTAGGGGCGTACAATGAGCAGTTCCTC. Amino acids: CASYELGAYNEQFL.

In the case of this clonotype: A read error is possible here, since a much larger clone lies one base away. As DNA, the CDR3 is TGCGCCAGCAGCCAAGGACCAGCGGGAGGAGGTGTAGGGGAGACCCAGTACTTC. This gives the protein CASSQGPAGGGVGETQYF. The chain combines TRBV5-1 with TRBJ2-5, with 9 nucleotides matching TRBD2. This CDR3 comprises 18 residues. Germline V gives CDR1 SGHRS, CDR2 YFSETQ. V dropped 4 bases and J dropped 5; count of bases not matched to a gene: 18. The variable domain in full, with the rest retrieved from reference TRBV5-1 and TRBJ2-5, is KAGVTQTPRYLIKTRGQQVTLSCSPISGHRSVSWYQQTPGQGLQFLFEYFSETQRNKGNFPGRFSGRQFSNSRSEMNVSTLELGDSALYLCASSQGPAGGGVGETQYFGPGTRLLVL.

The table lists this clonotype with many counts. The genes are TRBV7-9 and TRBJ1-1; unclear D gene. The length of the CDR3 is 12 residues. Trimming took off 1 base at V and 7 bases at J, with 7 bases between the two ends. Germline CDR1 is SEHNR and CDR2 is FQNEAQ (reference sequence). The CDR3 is CASSLVVREAFF. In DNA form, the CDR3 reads TGTGCCAGCAGCTTAGTGGTACGTGAAGCTTTCTTT.

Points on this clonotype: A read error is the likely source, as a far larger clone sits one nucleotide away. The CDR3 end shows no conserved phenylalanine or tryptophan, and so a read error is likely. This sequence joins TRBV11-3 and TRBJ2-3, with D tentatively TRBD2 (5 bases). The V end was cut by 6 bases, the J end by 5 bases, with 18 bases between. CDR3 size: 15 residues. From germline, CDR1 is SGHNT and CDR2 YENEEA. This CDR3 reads CASRNRLSSGDTQYS. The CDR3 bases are TGTGCCAGCAGAAACCGACTATCATCCGGAGATACGCAGTATTCT.

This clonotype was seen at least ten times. CDR3 in amino acids: CSVDRTHEMFDTQYF. CDR3 DNA: TGCAGCGTTGACCGGACTCACGAAATGTTCGATACGCAGTATTTT. This chain links TRBV29-1 with TRBJ2-3; D might be TRBD2 (5 bases). V was pared by 3 bases and J by 6 bases, with 19 bases between. Germline V gene sequence: CDR1 SQVTM, CDR2 ANQGSEA. The CDR3 is 15 residues long.

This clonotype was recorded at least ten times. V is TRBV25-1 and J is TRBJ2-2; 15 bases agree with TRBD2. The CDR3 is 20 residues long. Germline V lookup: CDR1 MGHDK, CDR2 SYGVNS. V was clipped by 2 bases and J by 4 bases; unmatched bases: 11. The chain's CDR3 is CASSEGLAGGPVPSTGELFF. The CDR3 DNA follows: TGTGCCAGCAGTGAAGGACTAGCGGGAGGGCCAGTCCCAAGCACCGGGGAGCTGTTTTTT. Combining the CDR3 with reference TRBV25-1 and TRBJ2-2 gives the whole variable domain EADIYQTPRYLVIGTGKKITLECSQTMGHDKMYWYQQDPGMELHLIHYSYGVNSTEKGDLSSESTVSRIRTEHFPLTLESARPSHTSQYLCASSEGLAGGPVPSTGELFFGEGSRLTVL.

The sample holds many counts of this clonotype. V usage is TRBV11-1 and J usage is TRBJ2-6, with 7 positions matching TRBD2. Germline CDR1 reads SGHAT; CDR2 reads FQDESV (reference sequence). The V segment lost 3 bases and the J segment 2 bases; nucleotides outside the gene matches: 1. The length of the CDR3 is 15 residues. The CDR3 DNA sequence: TGTGCCAGCAGCTTTGGACTAGCTGGGGCCAACGTCCTGACTTTC. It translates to CASSFGLAGANVLTF. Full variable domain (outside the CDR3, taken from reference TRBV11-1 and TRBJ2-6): EAEVAQSPRYKITEKSQAVAFWCDPISGHATLYWYRQILGQGPELLVQFQDESVVDDSQLPKDRFSAERLKGVDSTLKIQPAELGDSAMYLCASSFGLAGANVLTFGAGSRLTVL.

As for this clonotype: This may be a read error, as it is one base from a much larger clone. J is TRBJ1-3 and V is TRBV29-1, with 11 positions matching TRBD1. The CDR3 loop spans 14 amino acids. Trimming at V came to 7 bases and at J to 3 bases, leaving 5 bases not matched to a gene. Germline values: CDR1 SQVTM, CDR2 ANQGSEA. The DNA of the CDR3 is TGCAGCGCGGACAGGGGGCGAGATGGAAACACCATATATTTT. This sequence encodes CSADRGRDGNTIYF.

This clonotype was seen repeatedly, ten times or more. The CDR3 spells CSVETGPEAFF. CDR3 DNA sequence: TGCAGCGTTGAGACAGGGCCTGAAGCTTTCTTT. The V call is TRBV29-1, the J call TRBJ1-1; 7 bases align to TRBD1. Germline V gene lookup returns CDR1 SQVTM and CDR2 ANQGSEA. After removal of 3 bases from V and 6 bases from J, the junction contained 1 base not matched to a gene. This CDR3 contains 11 residues.

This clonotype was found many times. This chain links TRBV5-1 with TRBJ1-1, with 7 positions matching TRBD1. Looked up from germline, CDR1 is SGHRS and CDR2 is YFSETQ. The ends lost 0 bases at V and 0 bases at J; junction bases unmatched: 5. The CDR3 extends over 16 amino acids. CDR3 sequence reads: CASSLAGTAMNTEAFF. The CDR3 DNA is TGCGCCAGCAGCTTGGCCGGGACAGCTATGAACACTGAAGCTTTCTTT.

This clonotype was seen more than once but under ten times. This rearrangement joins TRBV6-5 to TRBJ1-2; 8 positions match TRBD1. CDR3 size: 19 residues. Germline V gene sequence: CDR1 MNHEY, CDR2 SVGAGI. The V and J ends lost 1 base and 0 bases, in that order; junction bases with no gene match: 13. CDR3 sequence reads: CASSYLGTGVPIPNYGYTF. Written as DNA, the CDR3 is TGTGCCAGCAGTTACTTGGGGACAGGAGTCCCAATCCCTAACTATGGCTACACCTTC.

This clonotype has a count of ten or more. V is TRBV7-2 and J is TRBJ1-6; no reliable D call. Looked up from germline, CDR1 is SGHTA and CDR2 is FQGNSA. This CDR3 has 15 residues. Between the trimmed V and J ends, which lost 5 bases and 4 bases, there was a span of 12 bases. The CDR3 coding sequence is TGTGCCAGCAGCCCACCGCCAGAATATAATTCACCCCTCCACTTT. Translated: CASSPPPEYNSPLHF.

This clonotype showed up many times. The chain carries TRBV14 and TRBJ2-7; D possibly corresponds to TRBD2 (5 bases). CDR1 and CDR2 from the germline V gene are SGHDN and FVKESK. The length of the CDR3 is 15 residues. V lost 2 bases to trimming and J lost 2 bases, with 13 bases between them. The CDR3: CASSQRRGQTYEQYF. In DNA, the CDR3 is TGTGCCAGCAGCCAACGGAGAGGGCAAACCTACGAGCAGTACTTC. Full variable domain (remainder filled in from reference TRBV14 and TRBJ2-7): EAGVTQFPSHSVIEKGQTVTLRCDPISGHDNLYWYRRVMGKEIKFLLHFVKESKQDESGMPNNRFLAERTGGTYSTLKVQPAELEDSGVYFCASSQRRGQTYEQYFGPGTRLTVT.

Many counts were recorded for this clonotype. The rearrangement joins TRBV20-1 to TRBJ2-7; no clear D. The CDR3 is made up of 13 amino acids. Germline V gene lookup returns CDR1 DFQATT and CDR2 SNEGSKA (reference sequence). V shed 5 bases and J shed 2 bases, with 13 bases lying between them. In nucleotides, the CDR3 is TGCAGTGCTGAGGACCAACGGACCTACGAGCAGTACTTC. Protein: CSAEDQRTYEQYF.

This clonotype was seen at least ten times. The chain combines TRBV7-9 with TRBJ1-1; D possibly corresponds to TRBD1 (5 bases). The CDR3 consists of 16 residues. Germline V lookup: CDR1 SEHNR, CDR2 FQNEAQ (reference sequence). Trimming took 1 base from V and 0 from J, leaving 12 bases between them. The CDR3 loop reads CASSLDGGYLNTEAFF. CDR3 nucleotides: TGTGCCAGCAGCTTAGATGGGGGTTACCTGAACACTGAAGCTTTCTTT.

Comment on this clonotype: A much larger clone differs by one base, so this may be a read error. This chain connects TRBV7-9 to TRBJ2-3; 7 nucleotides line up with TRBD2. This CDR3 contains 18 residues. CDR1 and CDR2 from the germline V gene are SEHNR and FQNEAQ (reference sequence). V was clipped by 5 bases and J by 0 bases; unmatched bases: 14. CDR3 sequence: CASSPGLSDRASTDTQYF. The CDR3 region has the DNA TGTGCCAGCAGCCCGGGACTATCGGATCGGGCTAGCACAGATACGCAGTATTTT.

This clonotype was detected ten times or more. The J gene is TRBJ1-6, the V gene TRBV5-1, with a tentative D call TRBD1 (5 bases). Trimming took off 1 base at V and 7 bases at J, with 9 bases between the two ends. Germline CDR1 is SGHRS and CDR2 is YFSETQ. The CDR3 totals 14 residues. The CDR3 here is CASSLIEGNSPLHF. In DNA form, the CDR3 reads TGCGCCAGCAGCTTGATCGAGGGGAATTCACCCCTCCACTTT.

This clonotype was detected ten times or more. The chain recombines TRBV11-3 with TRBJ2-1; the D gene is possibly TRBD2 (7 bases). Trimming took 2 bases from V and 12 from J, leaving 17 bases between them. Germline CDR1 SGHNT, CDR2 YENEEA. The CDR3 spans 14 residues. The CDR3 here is CASSLNAGAPAQFF. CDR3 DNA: TGTGCCAGCAGCTTAAATGCGGGGGCTCCCGCGCAGTTCTTC.

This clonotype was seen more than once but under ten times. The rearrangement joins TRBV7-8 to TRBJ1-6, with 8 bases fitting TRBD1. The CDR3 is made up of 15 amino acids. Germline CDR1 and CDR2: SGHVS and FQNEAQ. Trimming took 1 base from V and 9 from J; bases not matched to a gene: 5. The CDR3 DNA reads TGTGCCAGCAGCTTAGGGACAGGGATGGGTTCACCCCTCCACTTT. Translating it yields CASSLGTGMGSPLHF. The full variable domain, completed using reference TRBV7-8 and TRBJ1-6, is GAGVSQSPRYKVAKRGQDVALRCDPISGHVSLFWYQQALGQGPEFLTYFQNEAQLDKSGLPSDRFFAERPEGSVSTLKIQRTQQEDSAVYLCASSLGTGMGSPLHFGNGTRLTVT.

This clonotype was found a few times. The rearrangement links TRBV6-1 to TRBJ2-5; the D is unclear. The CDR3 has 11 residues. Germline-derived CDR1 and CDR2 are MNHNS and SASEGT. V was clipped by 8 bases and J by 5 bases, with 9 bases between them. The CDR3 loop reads CASLAWETQYF. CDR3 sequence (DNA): TGTGCCAGCCTCGCCTGGGAGACCCAGTACTTC.